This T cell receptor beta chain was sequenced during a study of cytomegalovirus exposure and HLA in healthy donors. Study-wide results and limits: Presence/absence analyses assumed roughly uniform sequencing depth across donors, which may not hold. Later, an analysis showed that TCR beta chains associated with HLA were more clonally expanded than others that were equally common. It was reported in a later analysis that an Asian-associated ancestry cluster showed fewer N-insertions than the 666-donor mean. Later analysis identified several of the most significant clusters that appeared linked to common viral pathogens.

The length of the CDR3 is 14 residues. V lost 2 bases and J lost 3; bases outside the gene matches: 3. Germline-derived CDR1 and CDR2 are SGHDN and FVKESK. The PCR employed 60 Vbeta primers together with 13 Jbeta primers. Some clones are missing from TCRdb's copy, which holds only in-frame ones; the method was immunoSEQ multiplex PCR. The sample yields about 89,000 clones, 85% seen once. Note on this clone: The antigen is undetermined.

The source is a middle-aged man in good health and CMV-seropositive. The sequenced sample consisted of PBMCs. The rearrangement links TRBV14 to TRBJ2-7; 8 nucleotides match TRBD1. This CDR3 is CASSQQQGVYEQYF. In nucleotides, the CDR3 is TGTGCCAGCAGCCAACAACAGGGGGTCTACGAGCAGTACTTC.